What follows is one TCR beta chain and its context. Its antigen is not known. The V segment lost 4 bases and the J segment 4 bases; nucleotides outside the gene matches: 2. The CDR3 is made up of 13 amino acids. TCRdb used MiXCR to reprocess the 5' RACE reads, holding one entry per CDR3 protein. This table has tens of thousands of distinct CDR3 sequences, about 15% appearing once. The source of the sample is a study of CD8 T cells in ankylosing spondylitis. Regarding the study as a whole: A TCR beta motif of under ten highly homologous variants appeared characteristic of ankylosing spondylitis blood. A CD8+ phenotype characterized the disease-linked clones, which were relatively rare in peripheral blood. Earlier literature documents some of the motif variants in reactive arthritis synovial fluid and blood. Matched ankylosing spondylitis synovial fluid reportedly contained a significantly enriched population of disease-linked clones.

The chain carries TRBV12-3 or TRBV12-4 and TRBJ1-2, with 8 bases identical to TRBD1. The TCR comes from a male donor with ankylosing spondylitis or in good health (not recorded which). The source material was blood. CDR3 loop: CASSYGQGYGYTF. Written as DNA, the CDR3 is TGTGCCAGCAGTTACGGACAGGGCTATGGCTACACCTTC.